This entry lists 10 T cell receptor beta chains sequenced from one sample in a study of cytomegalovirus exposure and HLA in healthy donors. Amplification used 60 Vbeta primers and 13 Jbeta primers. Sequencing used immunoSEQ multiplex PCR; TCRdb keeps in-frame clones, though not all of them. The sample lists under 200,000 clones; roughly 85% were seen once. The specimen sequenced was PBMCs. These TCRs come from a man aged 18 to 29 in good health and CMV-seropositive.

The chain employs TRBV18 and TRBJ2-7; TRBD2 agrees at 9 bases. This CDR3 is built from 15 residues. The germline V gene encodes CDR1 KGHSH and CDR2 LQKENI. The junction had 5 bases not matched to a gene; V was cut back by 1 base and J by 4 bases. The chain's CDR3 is CASSPRSGGNYEQYF. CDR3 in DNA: TGTGCCAGCTCACCACGTAGCGGGGGAAATTACGAGCAGTACTTC. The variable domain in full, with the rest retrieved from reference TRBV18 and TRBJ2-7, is NAGVMQNPRHLVRRRGQEARLRCSPMKGHSHVYWYRQLPEEGLKFMVYLQKENIIDESGMPKERFSAEFPKEGPSILRIQQVVRGDSAAYFCASSPRSGGNYEQYFGPGTRLTVT.

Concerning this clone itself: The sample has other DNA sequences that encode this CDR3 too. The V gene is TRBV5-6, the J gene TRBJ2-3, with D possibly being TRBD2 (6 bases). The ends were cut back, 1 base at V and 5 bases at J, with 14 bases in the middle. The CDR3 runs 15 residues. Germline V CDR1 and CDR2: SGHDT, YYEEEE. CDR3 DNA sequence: TGTGCCAGCAGCTTGAAAGGAGGGCCAAGAGATACGCAGTATTTT. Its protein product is CASSLKGGPRDTQYF.

This CDR3 reads CASSQDQTGSILPDTQYF. The DNA for the CDR3 is TGCGCCAGCAGCCAAGATCAAACAGGGAGCATACTACCAGATACGCAGTATTTT. The chain combines TRBV4-3 with TRBJ2-3; the D gene is possibly TRBD1 (6 bases). CDR3 length: 18 amino acids. Deletions cut 0 bases from V and 4 bases from J, with 20 bases between. CDR1 is LGHNA and CDR2 is YSLEER in the germline V gene.

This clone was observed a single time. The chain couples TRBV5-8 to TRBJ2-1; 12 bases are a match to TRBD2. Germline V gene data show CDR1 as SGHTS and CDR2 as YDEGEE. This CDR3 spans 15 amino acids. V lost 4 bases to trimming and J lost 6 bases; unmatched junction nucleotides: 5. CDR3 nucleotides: TGTGCCAGCAGCCAACTAGCGGGGGGCGGCAATGAGCAGTTCTTC. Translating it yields CASSQLAGGGNEQFF.

CDR3 DNA sequence: TGTGCCAGCAGCGTAGGCGGGCATGAGCAGTTCTTC. Its protein is CASSVGGHEQFF. The chain has TRBV9 and TRBJ2-1, with D possibly TRBD2 on 5 matching bases. Between the trimmed V and J ends, which lost 0 bases and 8 bases, there was a span of 6 bases. The CDR3 is made up of 12 amino acids. Germline V CDR1 and CDR2: SGDLS, YYNGEE.

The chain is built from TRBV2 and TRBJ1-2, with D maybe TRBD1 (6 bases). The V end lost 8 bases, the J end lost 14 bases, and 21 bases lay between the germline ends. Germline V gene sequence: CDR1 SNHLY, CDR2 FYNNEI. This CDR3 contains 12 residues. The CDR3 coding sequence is TGTGCCAGCCGGGACACCCTATTCGTGAGGACCTTC. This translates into CASRDTLFVRTF.

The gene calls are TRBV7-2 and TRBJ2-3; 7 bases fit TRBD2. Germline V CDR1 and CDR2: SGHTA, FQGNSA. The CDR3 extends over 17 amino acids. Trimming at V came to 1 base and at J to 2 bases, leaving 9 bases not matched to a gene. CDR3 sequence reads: CASSLVGPGGPTDTQYF. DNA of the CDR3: TGTGCCAGCAGCTTAGTCGGTCCGGGGGGACCCACAGATACGCAGTATTTT.

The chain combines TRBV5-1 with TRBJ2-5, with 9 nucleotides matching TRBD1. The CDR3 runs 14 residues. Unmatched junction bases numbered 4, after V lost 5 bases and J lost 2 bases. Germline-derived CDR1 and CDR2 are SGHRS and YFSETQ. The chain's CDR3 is CASRGTGTQETQYF. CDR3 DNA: TGCGCCAGCAGAGGGACAGGGACACAAGAGACCCAGTACTTC.

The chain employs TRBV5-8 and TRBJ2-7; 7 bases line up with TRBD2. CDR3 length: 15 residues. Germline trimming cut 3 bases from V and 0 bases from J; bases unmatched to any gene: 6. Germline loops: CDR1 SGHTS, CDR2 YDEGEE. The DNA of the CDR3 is TGTGCCAGCAGCTGGGGCGGGGGTCCCTCCTACGAGCAGTACTTC. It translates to CASSWGGGPSYEQYF.

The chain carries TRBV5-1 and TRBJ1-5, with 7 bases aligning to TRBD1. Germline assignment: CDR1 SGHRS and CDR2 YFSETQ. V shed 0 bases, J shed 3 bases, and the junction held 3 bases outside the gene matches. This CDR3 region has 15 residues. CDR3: CASSLGQGHNQPQHF. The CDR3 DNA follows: TGCGCCAGCAGCTTGGGACAGGGCCACAATCAGCCCCAGCATTTT.